The 31 T cell receptor beta chains below all came from one sample that was sequenced in a study of T cells in Graves' hyperthyroidism and ophthalmopathy. Amplified TCR beta CDR3 regions derived from RNA transcripts. HTBI primers were used for first-round RT-PCR of the TCR CDR3. MiXCR, applied by TCRdb to the multiplex PCR reads, yields one record per CDR3 protein. The data contain a few hundred thousand distinct CDR3 sequences, approximately 19% of them singletons. Sequencing was performed on blood. The source is a woman between 18 and 30 years old with Graves' hyperthyroidism.

Notes on this clonotype: A junction end diverges from the germline sequence, so it may reflect a read error. The chain is built from TRBV6-1 and TRBJ1-2; D unclear. The CDR3 is made up of 14 amino acids. Germline V gene sequence: CDR1 MNHNS, CDR2 SASEGT. The DNA of the CDR3 is TGTGCCAGCAGCGAAGGAAGGGTGGTAGGAGGCTACACCTTC. It specifies CASSEGRVVGGYTF.

The sample holds many counts of this clonotype. This chain connects TRBV14 to TRBJ1-2, with D perhaps TRBD1 (6 bases). This CDR3 comprises 18 residues. The germline V and J ends were trimmed by 1 base and 4 bases, with 22 bases remaining between them. Germline CDR1 is SGHDN and CDR2 is FVKESK. This chain's CDR3 is CASSQVSTGKIGGYGYTF. The CDR3 nucleotides read TGTGCCAGCAGCCAAGTGAGTACAGGGAAGATTGGAGGCTATGGCTACACCTTC.

This clonotype was detected only a few times. The J gene is TRBJ1-1, the V gene TRBV3-1; D is uncertain. Germline values: CDR1 LGHDT, CDR2 YNNKEL (reference sequence). This CDR3 region has 15 residues. With 6 bases removed from V and 1 base from J, the gap between germline ends came to 15 bases. CDR3 bases: TGTGCCAGCAGTCCGGACGGCGGGGAGAACACTGAAGCTTTCTTT. Protein product: CASSPDGGENTEAFF.

This clonotype was recorded many times. CDR3 protein: CATSRDFGPKVTEAFF. The CDR3 nucleotides read TGTGCCACCAGCAGAGATTTCGGGCCCAAGGTTACTGAAGCTTTCTTT. The chain carries TRBV15 and TRBJ1-1; D is unclear. V was cut by 0 bases and J by 5 bases, with 16 bases left in between. Germline V gene data show CDR1 as LNHNV and CDR2 as YYDKDF (reference sequence). The CDR3 is 16 residues long.

This clonotype has only a few counts. The rearrangement joins TRBV10-2 to TRBJ2-5; D not resolved. V was shortened by 6 bases and J by 1 base, with 12 bases between the two germline ends. This CDR3 is built from 14 residues. Germline-derived CDR1 and CDR2 are WSHSY and SAAADI. The CDR3 bases are TGCGCCAGCAGAGGTTCCAGGACCCAAGAGACCCAGTACTTC. This gives the protein CASRGSRTQETQYF.

In this sample, this clonotype turned up many times. The chain recombines TRBV6-5 with TRBJ1-5; D is possibly TRBD1 (5 bases). V lost 0 bases, J lost 10 bases, and 10 bases lay in between. CDR3 length equals 13 residues. Germline V CDR1 and CDR2: MNHEY, SVGAGI. CDR3 sequence: CASSYSQVTPQHF. The DNA for the CDR3 is TGTGCCAGCAGTTACTCACAGGTCACTCCCCAGCATTTT.

Many counts were recorded for this clonotype. The J gene is TRBJ2-2, the V gene TRBV5-1; 11 bases line up with TRBD2. V lost 6 bases to trimming and J lost 7 bases; unmatched junction nucleotides: 11. The CDR3 totals 16 residues. Germline values: CDR1 SGHRS, CDR2 YFSETQ. The CDR3 protein is CASTPNGLAGSGELFF. The CDR3 coding sequence is TGCGCCAGCACCCCTAATGGACTAGCGGGTAGCGGGGAGCTGTTTTTT.

This clonotype has a count of ten or more. V and J are TRBV12-3 or TRBV12-4 and TRBJ2-2; D is tentatively TRBD1 or TRBD2 (5 bases each). V lost 6 bases, J lost 5 bases, and 19 bases lay in between. This CDR3 has 16 residues. CDR3 sequence: CASSGTGPIGTGELFF. The CDR3 DNA sequence: TGTGCCAGCAGCGGGACGGGGCCGATAGGGACCGGGGAGCTGTTTTTT.

This clonotype was counted many times. The chain links TRBV3-1 to TRBJ1-2; D remains unclear. The CDR3 contains 13 residues. CDR1 and CDR2 from the germline V gene are LGHDT and YNNKEL (reference sequence). V shed 4 bases and J shed 1 base, with 7 bases lying between them. The CDR3 sequence is CASSRGINYGYTF. In DNA, the CDR3 is TGTGCCAGCAGCCGAGGGATTAACTATGGCTACACCTTC.

This clonotype has at least ten counts. The J gene is TRBJ2-7, the V gene TRBV2; 11 positions match TRBD1. Germline CDR1 reads SNHLY; CDR2 reads FYNNEI. The CDR3 sequence is 16 residues long. V shed 7 bases, J shed 5 bases, and the junction held 13 bases outside the gene matches. CDR3 loop: CASTHGGGTGGHEQYF. CDR3 nucleotide sequence: TGTGCCAGCACTCACGGCGGGGGGACAGGGGGACACGAGCAGTACTTC.

This clonotype was counted ten times or more. V and J are TRBV20-1 and TRBJ1-5; 7 nucleotides agree with TRBD1. Losses at the gene ends were 3 bases for V and 0 bases for J; bases not matched to a gene: 8. The CDR3 runs 16 residues. Germline loops: CDR1 DFQATT, CDR2 SNEGSKA (reference sequence). This CDR3 is CSASGRGWDSNQPQHF. The CDR3 DNA is TGCAGTGCTAGTGGCAGGGGGTGGGATAGCAATCAGCCCCAGCATTTT.

This clonotype has a count of ten or more. The chain is built from TRBV7-6 and TRBJ1-3; a possible D gene is TRBD1 (5 bases). CDR1 is SGHVS and CDR2 is FNYEAQ in the germline V gene. The CDR3 is made up of 15 amino acids. V was trimmed by 4 bases and J by 7 bases, leaving 17 bases between them. The CDR3 reads CASSYPGRERNTIYF. The CDR3, as DNA: TGTGCCAGCAGCTACCCCGGCAGGGAGAGGAACACCATATATTTT.

This clonotype was detected only a few times. The rearrangement joins TRBV6-1 to TRBJ1-5; D not certain. Deletions cut 7 bases from V and 0 bases from J, with 10 bases between. The CDR3 runs to 14 residues. Germline CDR1 and CDR2: MNHNS and SASEGT. The CDR3: CASTQHYSNQPQHF. CDR3 sequence (DNA): TGTGCCAGCACACAGCACTATAGCAATCAGCCCCAGCATTTT.

This clonotype appeared many times. The chain carries TRBV20-1 and TRBJ2-5; D might be TRBD1 or TRBD2, each matching 5 bases. Trimming cost V 3 bases and J 1 base, with 6 bases left between them. The germline V gene encodes CDR1 DFQATT and CDR2 SNEGSKA (reference sequence). CDR3 length: 12 amino acids. CDR3 in amino acids: CSARGTQETQYF. The CDR3 nucleotides read TGCAGTGCTAGGGGGACCCAAGAGACCCAGTACTTC.

This clonotype appeared many times. The chain has TRBV27 and TRBJ1-2; D is undetermined. From germline, CDR1 is MNHEY and CDR2 SMNVEV (reference sequence). The CDR3 spans 13 residues. The ends were cut back, 3 bases at V and 8 bases at J, with 13 bases in the middle. The CDR3, as DNA: TGTGCCAGCAGTTTCGGAGCACTGGGCGGCTACACCTTC. Encoded protein: CASSFGALGGYTF.

This chain joins TRBV12-3 or TRBV12-4 and TRBJ2-6; 7 nucleotides agree with TRBD2. With V trimmed by 8 bases and J by 4 bases, 11 bases remained unmatched. The CDR3 has 16 residues. DNA for the CDR3: TGTGCCAGCTCACCACCGGGGGGTACCGGGGCCAACGTCCTGACTTTC. It specifies CASSPPGGTGANVLTF.

This clonotype was detected many times. This chain links TRBV5-4 with TRBJ2-7, with 7 bases that match TRBD1. Germline CDR1 reads SGHNT; CDR2 reads YYREEE (reference sequence). J lost 3 bases, V lost 0 bases, and 3 bases had no gene match. The CDR3 runs 14 residues. CDR3 sequence: CASSLDGTVYEQYF. CDR3 DNA: TGTGCCAGCAGCTTGGATGGGACAGTCTACGAGCAGTACTTC.

This clonotype appeared many times. The rearrangement uses TRBV6-1 and TRBJ2-5; the match to TRBD1 covers 8 bases. CDR3 length equals 14 residues. From germline, CDR1 is MNHNS and CDR2 SASEGT. Losses at the gene ends were 6 bases for V and 2 bases for J; bases not matched to a gene: 5. CDR3 in amino acids: CASRPGTGQETQYF. Written as DNA, the CDR3 is TGTGCCAGCAGGCCCGGGACAGGACAAGAGACCCAGTACTTC.

The rearrangement uses TRBV19 and TRBJ2-5; the D gene could be TRBD1 or TRBD2 (5 bases each). The CDR3 length is 13 residues. V was clipped by 8 bases and J by 5 bases, with 15 bases between them. Germline V CDR1 and CDR2: LNHDA, SQIVND (reference sequence). The chain's CDR3 is CASGKDWGETQYF. CDR3 DNA sequence: TGTGCCAGTGGAAAAGACTGGGGGGAGACCCAGTACTTC.

At least ten counts were recorded for this clonotype. V and J are TRBV11-2 and TRBJ1-2; a possible D gene is TRBD1 (6 bases). The CDR3 extends over 13 amino acids. Trimming left V 5 bases short and J 2 bases short, with 9 bases between. The germline CDR1 and CDR2 sequences are SGHAT and FQNNGV. The CDR3 nucleotides are TGTGCCAGCAGCCCTGACAGGAACTATGGCTACACCTTC. Translated: CASSPDRNYGYTF.

This clonotype was observed at least ten times. The chain uses TRBV6-1 and TRBJ2-5; 7 bases agree with TRBD2. The germline gives CDR1 MNHNS, CDR2 SASEGT. This CDR3 spans 16 amino acids. V dropped 7 bases and J dropped 4; count of bases not matched to a gene: 15. Here the CDR3 reads CASTGRVQGGSETQYF. The CDR3 bases are TGTGCCAGCACGGGGAGGGTACAAGGAGGGTCAGAGACCCAGTACTTC.

This clonotype has more than one count but fewer than ten. This may be a read error, as it is one base from a much larger clone. The chain combines TRBV2 with TRBJ2-2, with D perhaps matching TRBD2 (5 bases). Germline CDR1 SNHLY, CDR2 FYNNEI. This CDR3 spans 14 amino acids. CDR3 DNA sequence: TGTGCCAGCGTTAACAGCGCGAACACCGGGGAGCTGTGTTTT. Translating gives CASVNSANTGELCF.

This clonotype occurred many times. V gene TRBV7-9 combines with J gene TRBJ2-5; 10 bases align to TRBD2. CDR1 is SEHNR, CDR2 FQNEAQ, per germline (reference sequence). The CDR3 length is 17 residues. The V segment lost 4 bases and the J segment 1 base; nucleotides outside the gene matches: 9. CDR3 protein: CASSSSERGGRQETQYF. CDR3 nucleotide sequence: TGTGCCAGCAGCTCATCCGAGCGGGGGGGACGCCAAGAGACCCAGTACTTC. The variable domain in full, with the rest retrieved from reference TRBV7-9 and TRBJ2-5, is DTGVSQNPRHKITKRGQNVTFRCDPISEHNRLYWYRQTLGQGPEFLTYFQNEAQLEKSRLLSDRFSAERPKGSFSTLEIQRTEQGDSAMYLCASSSSERGGRQETQYFGPGTRLLVL.

This clonotype was counted only a few times. The chain joins TRBV12-5 to TRBJ2-3, with a tentative D call TRBD2 (5 bases). V was clipped by 2 bases and J by 0 bases, with 15 bases between them. Germline loops: CDR1 LGHNT, CDR2 FRNRAP. CDR3 length: 17 amino acids. The CDR3 is CASGLLESWESTDTQYF. The CDR3 DNA follows: TGTGCTAGTGGTTTGTTAGAGTCCTGGGAGAGCACAGATACGCAGTATTTT. The whole variable domain, filled in from reference TRBV12-5 and TRBJ2-3, reads DARVTQTPRHKVTEMGQEVTMRCQPILGHNTVFWYRQTMMQGLELLAYFRNRAPLDDSGMPKDRFSAEMPDATLATLKIQPSEPRDSAVYFCASGLLESWESTDTQYFGPGTRLTVL.

Many counts were recorded for this clonotype. The chain joins TRBV20-1 to TRBJ1-1; D not resolved. Germline CDR1 is DFQATT and CDR2 is SNEGSKA (reference sequence). This CDR3 is 18 amino acids long. V gave up 0 bases and J gave up 3 bases, with 23 bases separating them. CDR3 residues: CSARDRLNLAHRDTEAFF. Written as DNA, the CDR3 is TGCAGTGCTAGAGATCGCTTAAATTTAGCTCACCGGGACACTGAAGCTTTCTTT.

CDR3 in amino acids: CASSRTSGFTDTQYF. The DNA of the CDR3 is TGTGCCAGCAGCAGGACTAGCGGATTCACAGATACGCAGTATTTT. The chain links TRBV11-2 to TRBJ2-3; TRBD2 matches 10 bases. Germline V gene lookup returns CDR1 SGHAT and CDR2 FQNNGV. J gave up 2 bases and V 5 bases, and 4 bases lay outside the gene matches. CDR3 size: 15 residues. The full variable domain, its missing parts supplied by reference TRBV11-2 and TRBJ2-3, is EAGVAQSPRYKIIEKRQSVAFWCNPISGHATLYWYQQILGQGPKLLIQFQNNGVVDDSQLPKDRFSAERLKGVDSTLKIQPAKLEDSAVYLCASSRTSGFTDTQYFGPGTRLTVL.

At least ten counts were recorded for this clonotype. This chain links TRBV10-2 with TRBJ2-2, with 7 nucleotides matching TRBD1. Germline V gene sequence: CDR1 WSHSY, CDR2 SAAADI. The junction had 2 bases not matched to a gene; V was cut back by 3 bases and J by 7 bases. The CDR3 totals 13 residues. This CDR3 reads CASSEQGNGELFF. CDR3 coding DNA: TGCGCCAGCAGTGAACAGGGGAACGGGGAGCTGTTTTTT.

With respect to this clonotype: Just one base apart from a much larger clone, this may be a read error. The chain has TRBV2 and TRBJ1-5; D call uncertain. V was pared by 2 bases and J by 5 bases, with 4 bases between. The CDR3 covers 12 residues. Germline V gene data show CDR1 as SNHLY and CDR2 as FYNNEI. CDR3 loop: CASSERDQPQHF. In nucleotides, the CDR3 is TGTGCCAGCAGTGAAAGGGATCAGCCCCAGCATTTT.

DNA for the CDR3: TGCGCCAGCAGCCAAGCTTGGCCAGGGAGGAGTAATCAGCCCCAGCATTTT. It is translated as CASSQAWPGRSNQPQHF. The chain is built from TRBV4-1 and TRBJ1-5, with D tentatively TRBD1 (5 bases). V was trimmed by 1 base and J by 4 bases, leaving 17 bases between them. The CDR3 length is 17 residues. Germline V gives CDR1 MGHRA, CDR2 YSYEKL.

This clonotype was counted only a few times. V and J are TRBV6-1 and TRBJ1-1, with unresolved D. The CDR3 consists of 13 residues. CDR1 and CDR2 (germline): MNHNS, SASEGT. The V end was cut by 6 bases, the J end by 6 bases, with 14 bases between. In DNA, the CDR3 is TGTGCCAGCAGGGTCTTCATCGAGGCTGAAGCTTTCTTT. Translated: CASRVFIEAEAFF.

The sample holds many counts of this clonotype. The V call is TRBV3-1, the J call TRBJ1-3, with TRBD1 matching over 7 bases. V shed 5 bases, J shed 9 bases, and the junction held 4 bases outside the gene matches. From germline, CDR1 is LGHDT and CDR2 YNNKEL (reference sequence). The CDR3 loop spans 12 amino acids. CDR3 amino acids: CASSSQGSTIYF. CDR3 DNA sequence: TGTGCCAGCAGCTCACAGGGGAGCACCATATATTTT.